This entry lists 3 T cell receptor beta chains sequenced from one sample in a study of T cell responses to AZD1222 COVID-19 vaccine. Generated by immunoSEQ multiplex PCR, the TCRdb table keeps only in-frame clones and is missing some. The data contain roughly 140,000 clones, around 88% of them seen just once; the ten biggest clones take up about 14%. The sequences come from peripheral blood, collected on day 0 of AZD1222 vaccination. Every receptor here comes from an adult in good health.

The chain couples TRBV7-9 to TRBJ1-1; weak D call: TRBD1 (6 bases). The CDR3 loop spans 15 amino acids. Germline CDR1 reads SEHNR; CDR2 reads FQNEAQ (reference sequence). Between the trimmed V and J ends, which lost 6 bases and 0 bases, there was a span of 14 bases. CDR3 sequence (DNA): TGTGCCAGCAGTCAACAGGGTGTCATGAACACTGAAGCTTTCTTT. Amino acid sequence: CASSQQGVMNTEAFF.

This chain uses TRBV7-2 with TRBJ1-2, with unresolved D. Germline CDR1 and CDR2: SGHTA and FQGNSA. The CDR3 is 14 amino acids. V was trimmed by 0 bases and J by 5 bases, leaving 10 bases between them. In nucleotides, the CDR3 is TGTGCCAGCAGCTTAGCGGACCTAGGGTATGGCTACACCTTC. Translated: CASSLADLGYGYTF.

The rearrangement joins TRBV6-5 to TRBJ2-1; D not resolved. Trimming removed 7 bases at V and 3 bases at J, with 10 bases between. Germline CDR1 MNHEY, CDR2 SVGAGI. The CDR3 consists of 13 residues. The chain's CDR3 is CASKLGFYNEQFF. As DNA, the CDR3 is TGTGCCAGCAAGTTGGGATTCTACAATGAGCAGTTCTTC.